Detailed here is one TCR beta chain. The specificity of this receptor is unknown. Per-base quality was not reported, and no clone a single base away is much larger than it. These data are taken from a study of response to subunit inactivated influenza vaccine listed by TCRdb under 2018. Study-wide context: Deep quantitative T cell receptor repertoire profiling was used in the study to track responses to a trivalent subunit inactivated influenza vaccine. On the study overall, not on this receptor specifically: The authors suggested that each seasonal influenza vaccination may recruit only a limited number of new T cells.

The CDR3 has 16 amino acids, counting the end cysteine and phenylalanine. Only the CDR3 DNA is retained, 48 bases long and in frame from the first base. CDR1 and CDR2 are read off the germline V gene as SGHTA and FQGNSA. The junction shows trimming of 0 bases on V and 2 bases on J, plus 12 bases between the germline ends. Library preparation was by RT-PCR. Sequencing was performed on an Illumina HiSeq 2500. The public reads were reprocessed in TCRdb via fastp at Q25 and MiXCR, keeping in-frame beta chains. A single entry per CDR3 protein holds the most common genes and DNA from its merged rows. This sample comprises 500,000 to 600,000 distinct CDR3 sequences, around 11% of them detected only once. The ten largest account for around 10% of the sample. These data are also associated with another study on T cells expressing NK-cell markers. The second investigation adds: The TCR beta cDNA libraries were made using 5'RACE template switching, a step that added both a universal primer site and unique molecular identifiers. In sorted CD3+CD56+NKG2C+, CD3+CD56+NKG2C- and CD3+CD56-NKG2C+ T-cell subsets from about 8 donors, TCR beta-chain repertoires were profiled. Among the eight sequenced donors, seven were HCMV-seropositive and one was HCMV-seronegative. In several experiments an anti-gammadeltaTCR antibody was added to restrict sorting to alphabetaTCR-expressing T cells. In roughly 6 donors, the dominant CD3+CD56+NKG2C+ clonotypes were among the top 10 CD8+ clonotypes and accounted for about 1.0-7.5% of CD8+ T cells. Those dominant clonotypes were again the most abundant among CD3+CD56-NKG2C+ cells in a handful of donors, at 28.3-60.1%. Whether the expanded NKG2C-expressing T cell clones were specific for HCMV antigens remained unclear. All eight donors whose samples were sequenced were randomly selected healthy volunteers, three of them men and five women. A commercial ELISA kit detecting HCMV-specific IgG in serum was used to determine HCMV serostatus. Peripheral blood mononuclear cells were isolated from blood by Ficoll density gradient centrifugation. Bulk peripheral blood T-cell repertoires were additionally sequenced from unsorted PBMC for over 5 donors. Priming for cDNA synthesis came from the TCR beta constant segment, and two successive PCR amplification steps followed. Illumina HiSeq 2000/2500, MiSeq or NextSeq was used to sequence libraries as 2 x 150 bp reads. Reads were demultiplexed and grouped by UMI with MIGEC, and clonotypes were assembled and quantified with MiTCR. To remove erroneous sequences, TCR cDNA sequences were retained only when supported by two or more reads. The tcR package was used for downstream repertoire analysis, and clonotypes were matched across fractions by CDR3 nucleotide sequence plus V segment. VDJmatch was used to annotate antigen specificity against VDJdb, with one amino acid substitution in CDR3 permitted.

The chain joins TRBV7-2 to TRBJ2-3; TRBD1 could be the D gene, as 6 bases match. The source is a man aged 50 to 60 who received an inactivated influenza vaccine. Donor details come from another sample of the same person, matched by shared clones. The starting material was PBMCs from blood, obtained on the day of vaccination. Read as DNA, the sequence is TGTGCCAGCAGCTTAGCGGCCCCAGGGGCCACAGATACGCAGTATTTT. It encodes CASSLAAPGATDTQYF.